These 13 T cell receptor beta chains share one sample of origin, sequenced in a study of cytomegalovirus exposure and HLA in healthy donors. PCR involved 60 Vbeta and 13 Jbeta primers. The repertoire was sequenced with immunoSEQ multiplex PCR; TCRdb's copy has only in-frame clones and lacks some. The sample has over 150,000 clones; 70% to 85% are singletons. Sequencing used PBMCs. The receptors here all came from a man aged 30 to 45 in good health and CMV-seronegative.

This chain links TRBV4-2 with TRBJ1-2, with a weak D call TRBD1 (5 bases). Trimming left V 0 bases short and J 4 bases short, with 15 bases between. The CDR3 is made up of 16 amino acids. CDR1 LGHNA and CDR2 YNFKEQ come from the germline V gene. This CDR3 reads CASSQDPGGGPYGYTF. The CDR3 nucleotides read TGTGCCAGCAGCCAAGACCCGGGGGGAGGCCCCTATGGCTACACCTTC.

This sequence joins TRBV7-2 and TRBJ1-2; tentative D call: TRBD1 (6 bases). The CDR3 loop spans 13 amino acids. CDR1 and CDR2 from the germline V gene are SGHTA and FQGNSA. The V end was cut by 5 bases, the J end by 6 bases, with 13 bases between. For the CDR3, the DNA is TGTGCCAGCAGCCTGGACAGATCGAATGGCTACACCTTC. Its protein product is CASSLDRSNGYTF.

This chain joins TRBV6-5 and TRBJ1-5; D not resolved. The CDR3 runs to 14 residues. Deletions cut 5 bases from V and 5 bases from J, with 13 bases between. Germline V gene lookup returns CDR1 MNHEY and CDR2 SVGAGI. CDR3 residues: CASSAWRVDQPQHF. The CDR3 DNA is TGTGCCAGCAGTGCGTGGAGGGTAGATCAGCCCCAGCATTTT.

The chain links TRBV5-1 to TRBJ2-5, with D perhaps matching TRBD2 (5 bases). Germline V lookup: CDR1 SGHRS, CDR2 YFSETQ. This CDR3 spans 14 amino acids. V gave up 5 bases and J gave up 5 bases, with 16 bases separating them. The CDR3, as DNA: TGCGCCAGCAGTACGACCACGGGGTTCGAGACCCAGTACTTC. This sequence encodes CASSTTTGFETQYF. Looking up the rest from reference TRBV5-1 and TRBJ2-5 gives the full variable domain: KAGVTQTPRYLIKTRGQQVTLSCSPISGHRSVSWYQQTPGQGLQFLFEYFSETQRNKGNFPGRFSGRQFSNSRSEMNVSTLELGDSALYLCASSTTTGFETQYFGPGTRLLVL.

V gene TRBV7-2 combines with J gene TRBJ2-5, with D perhaps TRBD1 (5 bases). Trimming stripped 1 base from V and 4 bases from J, with 13 bases between. CDR3 size: 15 residues. Germline CDR1 reads SGHTA; CDR2 reads FQGNSA. The CDR3 DNA follows: TGTGCCAGCAGCTTAGATTCAGGGTGGGCAGAGACCCAGTACTTC. Amino acids: CASSLDSGWAETQYF.

The chain links TRBV29-1 to TRBJ1-2; no reliable D call. The V and J ends lost 7 bases and 1 base respectively, with 7 bases between them. This CDR3 has 11 amino acids. Germline CDR1 is SQVTM and CDR2 is ANQGSEA. The DNA of the CDR3 is TGCAGCGCCGCCGGTAACTATGGCTACACCTTC. Encoded protein: CSAAGNYGYTF. Together with reference TRBV29-1 and TRBJ1-2, the CDR3 gives the full variable domain: SAVISQKPSRDICQRGTSLTIQCQVDSQVTMMFWYRQQPGQSLTLIATANQGSEATYESGFVIDKFPISRPNLTFSTLTVSNMSPEDSSIYLCSAAGNYGYTFGSGTRLTVV.

The V call is TRBV19, the J call TRBJ2-2; 10 nucleotides align to TRBD1. Per germline, CDR1 LNHDA and CDR2 SQIVND (reference sequence). The ends lost 7 bases at V and 5 bases at J; junction bases unmatched: 4. This CDR3 region has 14 residues. CDR3 loop: CASTGQGITGELFF. In DNA, the CDR3 is TGTGCCAGTACGGGACAGGGGATAACCGGGGAGCTGTTTTTT. The variable domain in full, completed from reference TRBV19 and TRBJ2-2, reads DGGITQSPKYLFRKEGQNVTLSCEQNLNHDAMYWYRQDPGQGLRLIYYSQIVNDFQKGDIAEGYSVSREKKESFPLTVTSAQKNPTAFYLCASTGQGITGELFFGEGSRLTVL.

The V and J genes are TRBV9 and TRBJ1-3; 8 bases are a match to TRBD1. V shed 3 bases, J shed 1 base, and the junction held 6 bases outside the gene matches. Germline V gene data show CDR1 as SGDLS and CDR2 as YYNGEE. The length of the CDR3 is 16 residues. The CDR3 spells CASSAGTGASGNTIYF. CDR3 nucleotide sequence: TGTGCCAGCAGCGCCGGGACAGGAGCATCTGGAAACACCATATATTTT.

The chain links TRBV28 to TRBJ2-5; TRBD1 aligns across 10 bases. The CDR3 has 14 amino acids. V was pared by 8 bases and J by 7 bases, with 10 bases of the junction left unmatched. Germline lookup yields CDR1 MDHEN and CDR2 SYDVKM. The DNA for the CDR3 is TGTGCCAGCTCAGACAGGGGGCTTATAGGGACCCAGTACTTC. This encodes CASSDRGLIGTQYF.

The rearrangement uses TRBV13 and TRBJ2-2; tentative D call: TRBD2 (6 bases). The CDR3 sequence is 15 residues long. Germline CDR1 PRHDT, CDR2 FYEKMQ (reference sequence). With 5 bases removed from V and 1 base from J, the gap between germline ends came to 11 bases. The chain's CDR3 is CASSPSGVNTGELFF. The CDR3 coding sequence is TGTGCCAGCAGCCCCTCGGGGGTGAACACCGGGGAGCTGTTTTTT.

The chain joins TRBV9 to TRBJ1-1; the match to TRBD1 covers 7 bases. The CDR3 spans 15 residues. V was clipped by 4 bases and J by 4 bases; unmatched bases: 10. Germline V gives CDR1 SGDLS, CDR2 YYNGEE. The CDR3 DNA sequence: TGTGCCAGCAGCCACCTAACAGGGGCCGGCACTGAAGCTTTCTTT. It encodes CASSHLTGAGTEAFF. The full variable domain, in which reference TRBV9 and TRBJ1-1 provide the parts outside the CDR3, is DSGVTQTPKHLITATGQRVTLRCSPRSGDLSVYWYQQSLDQGLQFLIQYYNGEERAKGNILERFSAQQFPDLHSELNLSSLELGDSALYFCASSHLTGAGTEAFFGQGTRLTVV.

The chain has TRBV4-2 and TRBJ2-3; TRBD2 matches at 9 bases. Germline CDR1 reads LGHNA; CDR2 reads YNFKEQ. CDR3 size: 18 residues. The V gene end was trimmed by 1 base and the J gene end by 0 bases; junction bases not matched to a gene: 8. CDR3 nucleotides: TGTGCCAGCAGCCAAGGGGCGGGGGGGGGCGCTAGCACAGATACGCAGTATTTT. It is translated as CASSQGAGGGASTDTQYF.

The CDR3 reads CASSEVGQISSEQYF. The CDR3 DNA sequence: TGTGCCAGCAGTGAGGTGGGACAGATTTCTTCCGAGCAGTACTTC. The chain has TRBV6-1 and TRBJ2-7; 7 nucleotides line up with TRBD1. Trimming cost V 3 bases and J 6 bases; bases outside gene matches: 11. The CDR3 spans 15 residues. Germline V gene lookup returns CDR1 MNHNS and CDR2 SASEGT.